The TCR beta chain under discussion was sequenced for a study of blood T cell repertoires in COVID-19. Looking at the study overall: Sites in the United States, Italy and Spain provided acute and convalescent COVID-19 samples.

Original methodology: Reference gene primer amplification gave nucleated cell count estimates. The protocol was immunoSEQ multiplex PCR, while the TCRdb copy is restricted to in-frame clones and leaves out a portion. D and trimming come from the DNA, and the V and J calls and clone size come from that table. Among about 260,000 clones listed, about 91% were seen once. Everyone who took part was roughly 18 to 89 years old, and they came from 20 to 25 US areas. Germline assignment: CDR1 SGHVS and CDR2 FQNEAQ. The CDR3 loop spans 13 amino acids. The V end was cut by 5 bases, the J end by 6 bases, with 13 bases between.

The TCR originated in a man aged 35 to 55 who had been exposed to COVID-19. Sequences were obtained from PBMCs or T cells enriched from blood (not recorded which). This chain connects TRBV7-8 to TRBJ2-5; TRBD2 might be the D (6 bases). The CDR3 protein is CASSPNGGQTQYF. CDR3 bases: TGTGCCAGCAGCCCTAACGGGGGACAGACCCAGTACTTC.